A selection of T cell receptor beta chains follows, all from one sample in a study of regulatory T cells in long-lasting Graves disease. A single record per CDR3 protein comes from TCRdb applying MiXCR to the multiplex PCR reads. Of about 450,000 distinct CDR3 sequences in the sample, about a quarter were seen once. The sequences come from peripheral blood mononuclear cells (PBMCs), collected when the disease was refractory, from a patient treated with antithyroid drugs. All receptors derive from a female donor with Graves disease. Both conserved end residues are part of each CDR3. D genes are given only for firm matches. The size of a clone is reported for some rows only, either as once, few or many, or as a class for expanded clones.

CASSRTIQGETQYF | TGTGCCAGCAGCCGCACAATACAGGGGGAGACCCAGTACTTC | TRBJ2-5 | many | TRBV7-9 | TRBD1
CASSPLLAGSGYTF | TGTGCCAGCAGTCCCCTCCTGGCAGGCTCTGGCTACACCTTC | TRBJ1-2 | many | TRBV28 | .
CASSTLSTNTEAFF | TGTGCCAGCAGCACACTATCCACTAACACTGAAGCTTTCTTT | TRBJ1-1 | many | TRBV6-1 | .
CASSLASGGAGEQYF | TGTGCCAGCAGCTTAGCTAGCGGGGGGGCCGGGGAGCAGTACTTC | TRBJ2-7 | few | TRBV7-2 | TRBD2
CASSFGGTGANEQFF | TGTGCCAGCAGTTTCGGGGGGACAGGGGCCAATGAGCAGTTCTTC | TRBJ2-1 | . | TRBV28 | TRBD1
CASSHTLKGLAALSYEQYF | TGTGCCAGCAGCCACACCCTAAAAGGACTAGCGGCCCTCTCCTACGAGCAGTACTTC | TRBJ2-7 | . | TRBV11-1 | TRBD2
CASSSKTPAYEQYF | TGCGCCAGCAGCTCGAAGACTCCAGCCTACGAGCAGTACTTC | TRBJ2-7 | once | TRBV5-1 | .
CATSRSGYETQYF | TGTGCCACCAGCCGCTCCGGCTATGAGACCCAGTACTTC | TRBJ2-5 | many | TRBV15 | .
CASSESGQSNQPQHF | TGTGCCAGCAGTGAATCTGGGCAGAGCAATCAGCCCCAGCATTTT | TRBJ1-5 | many | TRBV25-1 | .
CASSLQPTEAFF | TGTGCCAGCAGCTTACAGCCCACTGAAGCTTTCTTT | TRBJ1-1 | many | TRBV11-3 | .
CASSFVGTDYGYTF | TGTGCCAGCAGCTTTGTCGGGACAGATTATGGCTACACCTTC | TRBJ1-2 | . | TRBV7-9 | TRBD1
CASSVEHKGRHGYTF | TGTGCCAGCAGCGTAGAGCATAAAGGAAGACATGGCTACACCTTC | TRBJ1-2 | few | TRBV9 | .
CASSLAGVQTQYF | TGTGCCAGCAGTTTAGCGGGAGTACAGACCCAGTACTTC | TRBJ2-5 | . | TRBV12-3/TRBV12-4 | .
CASSQLMPGQGDQETQYF | TGTGCCAGCAGTCAGCTAATGCCGGGACAGGGCGACCAAGAGACCCAGTACTTC | TRBJ2-5 | many | TRBV12-3/TRBV12-4 | TRBD1
CVSRNGQNHNQPQHF | TGTGTCAGCAGGAACGGACAGAACCACAATCAGCCCCAGCATTTT | TRBJ1-5 | . | TRBV27 | .
CASSLGWQRNTGELFF | TGTGCCAGCAGCTTAGGGTGGCAGCGGAACACCGGGGAGCTGTTTTTT | TRBJ2-2 | . | TRBV13 | .
CASSSLAGGYEDTQYF | TGTGCCAGCAGTTCCCTAGCGGGGGGGTACGAAGATACGCAGTATTTT | TRBJ2-3 | . | TRBV12-3/TRBV12-4 | TRBD2
CATSDPTASGNTIYF | TGTGCCACCAGTGATCCGACAGCCTCTGGAAACACCATATATTTT | TRBJ1-3 | . | TRBV24-1 | .
CASSQTAGAGYEQYF | TGTGCCAGCAGCCAAACAGCGGGAGCGGGCTACGAGCAGTACTTC | TRBJ2-7 | . | TRBV3-1 | TRBD2
CASSEGGSGQPQHF | TGTGCCAGCAGTGAAGGGGGAAGCGGTCAGCCCCAGCATTTT | TRBJ1-5 | many | TRBV2 | .
CASSPFGGYAFF | TGTGCCAGCAGTCCTTTCGGGGGATACGCTTTCTTT | TRBJ1-1 | . | TRBV7-3 | .
CASSLRDQPQHF | TGTGCCAGCAGCTTAAGGGATCAGCCCCAGCATTTT | TRBJ1-5 | many | TRBV7-2 | .
CASSLGEAGAGYTF | TGCGCCAGCAGCTTGGGTGAGGCAGGGGCCGGCTACACCTTC | TRBJ1-2 | . | TRBV5-1 | .
CASSSQGARYGYTF | TGTGCCAGCAGCTCACAGGGGGCGAGGTATGGCTACACCTTC | TRBJ1-2 | many | TRBV2 | TRBD1
CASSKGEWSYEQYF | TGCGCCAGCAGCAAGGGAGAGTGGAGCTACGAGCAGTACTTC | TRBJ2-7 | . | TRBV5-1 | .
CASSSKEYDGELFF | TGTGCCAGCAGCTCGAAGGAATACGACGGGGAGCTGTTTTTT | TRBJ2-2 | . | TRBV7-9 | .
CSARDHRGSGLEQYF | TGCAGTGCTAGAGATCATAGGGGTTCTGGGTTGGAGCAGTACTTC | TRBJ2-7 | many | TRBV20-1 | .
CASSQVTSGMRYEQYF | TGTGCCAGCAGCCAAGTGACTAGCGGGATGAGATACGAGCAGTACTTC | TRBJ2-7 | once | TRBV4-2 | TRBD2
CATSGKLATETQYF | TGTGCCACCAGCGGGAAACTAGCGACAGAGACCCAGTACTTC | TRBJ2-5 | many | TRBV15 | TRBD2